One and the same sample provided the 5 T cell receptor beta chains below, sequenced in a study of OX40 agonist ivuxolimab in advanced cancers. The protocol was immunoSEQ multiplex PCR, while the TCRdb copy is restricted to in-frame clones and leaves out a portion. The sample carries tens of thousands of clones, about 88% recorded once. This specimen was CD4+ or CD8+ T cells sorted from blood, taken in a trial of the OX40 agonist ivuxolimab. Receptor source: an adult with an advanced solid tumor such as melanoma, head and neck, liver or kidney cancer.

The rearrangement joins TRBV2 to TRBJ2-3; unclear D gene. Deletions cut 6 bases from V and 3 bases from J, with 16 bases between. There are 15 residues in the CDR3. From germline, CDR1 is SNHLY and CDR2 FYNNEI. The CDR3 DNA reads as TGTGCCAGCAGGAGAAGGGCTTCCAAAACAGATACGCAGTATTTT. Translated: CASRRRASKTDTQYF. Looking up the rest from reference TRBV2 and TRBJ2-3 gives the full variable domain: EPEVTQTPSHQVTQMGQEVILRCVPISNHLYFYWYRQILGQKVEFLVSFYNNEISEKSEIFDDQFSVERPDGSNFTLKIRSTKLEDSAMYFCASRRRASKTDTQYFGPGTRLTVL.

V gene TRBV6-6 combines with J gene TRBJ2-5, with TRBD2 matching over 11 bases. The CDR3 is 15 residues long. J was trimmed by 5 bases and V by 6 bases; bases with no gene match: 8. CDR1 is MNHNY and CDR2 is SVGAGI in the germline V gene (reference sequence). DNA of the CDR3: TGTGCCAGCAGACCGCCGACTAGCGGGGTTGAGACCCAGTACTTC. Its protein is CASRPPTSGVETQYF.

This clone was seen a single time. J is TRBJ2-3 and V is TRBV28, with TRBD2 matching over 9 bases. The ends lost 6 bases at V and 3 bases at J; junction bases unmatched: 7. This CDR3 has 15 residues. Germline CDR1 MDHEN, CDR2 SYDVKM. The DNA of the CDR3 is TGTGCCAGCAGGCGGGGGGGGACGGAGACAGATACGCAGTATTTT. Its protein is CASRRGGTETDTQYF.

The chain is built from TRBV28 and TRBJ1-3; D is unclear. Trimming pared 7 bases from V and 4 bases from J, leaving 2 bases between. Germline V gene data show CDR1 as MDHEN and CDR2 as SYDVKM. The length of the CDR3 is 10 residues. CDR3 coding DNA: TGTGCCAGCAACGGAAACACCATATATTTT. Translation gives CASNGNTIYF.

CDR3: CASSLASGTNTEAFF. DNA for the CDR3: TGTGCCAGCAGCTTAGCGAGCGGGACAAACACTGAAGCTTTCTTT. The V gene is TRBV7-8, the J gene TRBJ1-1; a weak D match, TRBD1 (6 bases). The V gene's germline CDR1 is SGHVS and CDR2 FQNEAQ. The CDR3 covers 15 residues. The V gene lost 0 bases and the J gene lost 2 bases, with 10 bases spanning the gap.